The sequence of this T cell receptor beta chain was determined in a study of early T cells in non-severe SARS-CoV-2 infection. Study at large: Unsorted whole-blood RNA was sequenced in bulk, leaving chains unpaired.

Germline values: CDR1 SGHRS, CDR2 YFSETQ. The trim removed 2 bases at V and 3 bases at J, leaving 7 bases unmatched. The CDR3 contains 16 residues. In its sample, this clonotype was seen many times. Its antigen remains unknown. Attachment of unique molecular identifiers to individual cDNA molecules was performed. MiXCR was run by TCRdb on the 5' RACE reads, yielding one entry per CDR3 protein. The sample contains tens of thousands of distinct CDR3 sequences, 6% to 7% of which appear only once. Study findings and constraints: The VDJdb matching leaned toward anti-spike CD8 responses and overlooked private and CD4 specificities.

The TCR sequence derives from an adult who was a healthcare worker with PCR-confirmed SARS-CoV-2 infection or an uninfected control (not recorded which). The specimen comprised whole blood, sampled at baseline. This rearrangement joins TRBV5-1 to TRBJ2-1; 8 bases match TRBD2. The chain's CDR3 is CASSFEISGDYNEQFF. In nucleotides, the CDR3 is TGCGCCAGCAGCTTTGAAATTAGCGGGGACTACAATGAGCAGTTCTTC.